The T cell receptor (beta chain) under discussion was sequenced for a study of monozygotic twins with inflammatory bowel disease. Overall study results and limits: No single strong signal or clonotype associated with IBD was supported. Differing immunosuppressive treatments may have added variability to patient repertoires.

The CDR3 covers 17 residues. Germline V gives CDR1 SGHTA, CDR2 FQGNSA. Template switching was used to attach UMIs, which incorporated a 6-nucleotide sample barcode. Reprocessing the 5' RACE reads, TCRdb reports a single entry for every CDR3 protein and omits DNA. This repertoire comprises around 410,000 distinct CDR3 sequences; its ten largest clones make up around 2.3%. As for this clonotype: Its target is unknown.

The sample was blood. This receptor was obtained from a human donor with ulcerative colitis or Crohn's disease, or a healthy co-twin of an affected twin (not recorded which). The chain couples TRBV7-2 to TRBJ2-7; the TCRdb call, TRBD2, lacks DNA for checking. CDR3 protein: CASSYRGLAGGPYEQYF.